The 31 T cell receptor beta chains given below trace back to one sample, sequenced in a study of CD8 T cells in Susac syndrome. With random hexamers, reverse transcription was performed on about 0.45 to 1 ug of RNA. TCRdb re-analysed the immunoSEQ multiplex PCR reads in MiXCR, keeping a single row per CDR3 protein. The sample consists of more than 70,000 distinct CDR3 sequences, 85% to 95% of them appearing once. The sequencing sample was made of CD8+ T cells from PBMCs. The origin of the receptors is a human donor in good health.

This chain uses TRBV4-1 with TRBJ1-2, with D tentatively TRBD1 (5 bases). Germline loops: CDR1 MGHRA, CDR2 YSYEKL. This CDR3 has 15 amino acids. Trimming cost V 1 base and J 3 bases, with 12 bases left between them. The CDR3 DNA sequence: TGCGCCAGCAGCCAAGGTTGGGGCGGAGACTATGGCTACACCTTC. Encoded protein: CASSQGWGGDYGYTF.

The chain combines TRBV6-2 or TRBV6-3 with TRBJ2-1; TRBD2 matches 7 bases. Per germline, CDR1 MNHEY and CDR2 SVGEGT. The CDR3 has 13 residues. V was pared by 0 bases and J by 15 bases, with 8 bases of the junction left unmatched. CDR3 residues: CASSYSSASGAFF. CDR3 DNA sequence: TGTGCCAGCAGTTACTCCTCCGCTAGCGGTGCGTTCTTC.

The chain has TRBV12-3 or TRBV12-4 and TRBJ2-2; possible D gene TRBD2, 6 bases. Trimming removed 5 bases from V and 4 bases from J, with 14 bases in between. The CDR3 has 15 amino acids. The DNA of the CDR3 is TGTGCCAGCAGTCCTGTGGGGGGACCCACCGGGGAGCTGTTTTTT. This codes for CASSPVGGPTGELFF.

This sequence joins TRBV20-1 and TRBJ1-5; TRBD1 matches 10 bases. Germline CDR1 reads DFQATT; CDR2 reads SNEGSKA (reference sequence). Unmatched junction bases numbered 8, after V lost 3 bases and J lost 0 bases. CDR3 length equals 17 residues. Here the CDR3 DNA reads TGCAGTGCTAGCGCCGGGACAGGGGCTTATAGCAATCAGCCCCAGCATTTT. This encodes CSASAGTGAYSNQPQHF.

CDR3 region: CSVGGRGAFF. CDR3 DNA: TGCAGCGTTGGGGGGCGTGGAGCTTTCTTT. This chain uses TRBV29-1 with TRBJ1-1; D is perhaps TRBD1 (6 bases). V lost 4 bases, J lost 10 bases, and 10 bases lay in between. CDR3 length equals 10 residues. Germline V gives CDR1 SQVTM, CDR2 ANQGSEA.

This chain joins TRBV19 and TRBJ2-2; D is undetermined. CDR3 size: 11 residues. V gave up 8 bases and J gave up 3 bases, with 4 bases separating them. The germline gives CDR1 LNHDA, CDR2 SQIVND (reference sequence). CDR3 DNA sequence: TGTGCCAGTTTCGACACCGGGGAGCTGTTTTTT. It codes for CASFDTGELFF.

This clonotype appeared a single time. The V gene is TRBV14, the J gene TRBJ1-2; 7 bases align to TRBD1. Trimming removed 1 base from V and 0 bases from J; junction bases left unmatched: 2. This CDR3 has 15 amino acids. CDR1 and CDR2 (germline): SGHDN, FVKESK. The CDR3 spells CASSQGDRANYGYTF. CDR3 nucleotides: TGTGCCAGCAGCCAAGGTGACAGGGCTAACTATGGCTACACCTTC.

The V gene is TRBV6-5, the J gene TRBJ2-7; D is possibly TRBD1 or TRBD2 (6 bases each). Germline V CDR1 and CDR2: MNHEY, SVGAGI. Trimming removed 10 bases from V and 6 bases from J, with 19 bases in between. CDR3 size: 13 residues. CDR3: CATSQGGLGEQYF. The CDR3 nucleotides read TGTGCCACCTCACAGGGAGGTTTGGGCGAGCAGTACTTC.

V and J are TRBV30 and TRBJ2-1; 7 bases map to TRBD2. Germline V gene lookup returns CDR1 GTSNPN and CDR2 SVGIG (reference sequence). V dropped 2 bases and J dropped 7; count of bases not matched to a gene: 5. The CDR3 covers 13 residues. The CDR3 sequence: CAWSSLGGNEQFF. CDR3 nucleotides: TGTGCCTGGAGTTCCCTGGGGGGGAATGAGCAGTTCTTC.

V usage is TRBV5-1 and J usage is TRBJ1-1, with TRBD1 matching 9 bases. With V trimmed by 4 bases and J by 5 bases, 9 bases remained unmatched. CDR3 size: 15 residues. Germline lookup yields CDR1 SGHRS and CDR2 YFSETQ. CDR3 DNA sequence: TGCGCCAGCAGCCCGGGACAGGGTAGGAAAACTGAAGCTTTCTTT. Translating gives CASSPGQGRKTEAFF.

The chain uses TRBV4-1 and TRBJ2-1; D is perhaps TRBD2 (6 bases). The CDR3 contains 19 residues. V dropped 4 bases and J dropped 5 bases, with 27 bases sitting between them. Germline CDR1 is MGHRA and CDR2 is YSYEKL. CDR3 sequence reads: CASSPGGATHTHTHNEQFF. The CDR3, as DNA: TGCGCCAGCAGCCCCGGAGGGGCCACACACACACACACACACAATGAGCAGTTCTTC.

The chain is built from TRBV29-1 and TRBJ2-2; no definite D call. CDR3 length: 14 amino acids. From germline, CDR1 is SQVTM and CDR2 ANQGSEA. V lost 4 bases, J lost 5 bases, and 14 bases lay in between. CDR3 region: CSVGLGRQTGELFF. Written as DNA, the CDR3 is TGCAGCGTTGGTCTGGGTCGGCAGACCGGGGAGCTGTTTTTT.

This chain uses TRBV20-1 with TRBJ1-3; D gene unclear. CDR3 length equals 11 residues. Germline CDR1 DFQATT, CDR2 SNEGSKA (reference sequence). The ends were cut back, 5 bases at V and 3 bases at J, with 5 bases in the middle. The CDR3 region is CSAPLGNTIYF. CDR3 in DNA: TGCAGTGCTCCACTTGGAAACACCATATATTTT.

The J gene is TRBJ1-5, the V gene TRBV5-1, with D possibly TRBD1 on 5 matching bases. Germline values: CDR1 SGHRS, CDR2 YFSETQ. This CDR3 is built from 16 residues. Trimming stripped 7 bases from V and 1 base from J, with 18 bases between. The CDR3 sequence: CASPYPGYKSNQPQHF. CDR3 bases: TGCGCCAGCCCCTACCCAGGGTATAAGAGCAATCAGCCCCAGCATTTT.

CDR3 in amino acids: CASSLGRLYGYTF. DNA of the CDR3: TGTGCCAGCAGTCTAGGGAGACTGTATGGCTACACCTTC. The V gene is TRBV27, the J gene TRBJ1-2; D is ambiguous. CDR1 is MNHEY and CDR2 is SMNVEV in the germline V gene (reference sequence). V lost 5 bases, J lost 5 bases, and 12 bases lay in between. This CDR3 has 13 amino acids.

This chain uses TRBV6-6 with TRBJ1-2, with 8 bases aligning to TRBD1. Trimming at V came to 3 bases and at J to 6 bases, leaving 9 bases not matched to a gene. The CDR3 is 15 amino acids. Germline V lookup: CDR1 MNHNY, CDR2 SVGAGI (reference sequence). CDR3 in DNA: TGTGCCAGCAGTTATTATCTGCAGGGGGCTCATGGCTACACCTTC. It encodes CASSYYLQGAHGYTF.

V gene TRBV6-5 combines with J gene TRBJ1-5; D remains ambiguous. Germline assignment: CDR1 MNHEY and CDR2 SVGAGI. V lost 0 bases, J lost 2 bases, and 8 bases lay in between. The CDR3 spans 15 residues. The CDR3 loop is CASSYSKRGNQPQHF. As DNA, the CDR3 is TGTGCCAGCAGTTACTCGAAACGGGGCAATCAGCCCCAGCATTTT.

The chain is built from TRBV4-1 and TRBJ2-6; perhaps TRBD1 as D (6 bases). The germline V and J ends were trimmed by 6 bases and 0 bases, with 9 bases remaining between them. Looked up from germline, CDR1 is MGHRA and CDR2 is YSYEKL. This CDR3 has 15 amino acids. DNA of the CDR3: TGCGCCAGCAGACAGGGTAGCTCTGGGGCCAACGTCCTGACTTTC. This sequence encodes CASRQGSSGANVLTF.

This clonotype was counted only a few times. The V call is TRBV7-6, the J call TRBJ1-1; 7 bases match TRBD1. V gave up 3 bases and J gave up 2 bases; unmatched junction bases: 3. CDR1 and CDR2 (germline): SGHVS, FNYEAQ. The CDR3 consists of 14 residues. Written as DNA, the CDR3 is TGTGCCAGCAGCTTGTGGACAGGTAACACTGAAGCTTTCTTT. As protein: CASSLWTGNTEAFF.

The rearrangement uses TRBV20-1 and TRBJ2-4; no clear D. Germline V CDR1 and CDR2: DFQATT, SNEGSKA (reference sequence). This CDR3 has 15 amino acids. Trimming left V 0 bases short and J 1 base short, with 10 bases between. CDR3 bases: TGCAGTGCTAGAGATGCAGGAACGGCCAAAAACATTCAGTACTTC. It yields the protein CSARDAGTAKNIQYF.

This chain joins TRBV9 and TRBJ1-3, with a possible D match to TRBD1 (5 bases). Trimming left V 2 bases short and J 0 bases short, with 9 bases between. The CDR3 extends over 15 amino acids. Germline lookup yields CDR1 SGDLS and CDR2 YYNGEE. The DNA for the CDR3 is TGTGCCAGCAGCGTGAAGGGGACCTCTGGAAACACCATATATTTT. It is translated as CASSVKGTSGNTIYF.

The genes are TRBV7-9 and TRBJ1-5; D may be TRBD1 (5 bases). V was pared by 3 bases and J by 7 bases, with 7 bases between. CDR1 is SEHNR and CDR2 is FQNEAQ in the germline V gene (reference sequence). The CDR3 runs to 12 residues. The CDR3 DNA reads TGTGCCAGCAGCTTGGGGGGACAGCCCCAGCATTTT. Protein sequence: CASSLGGQPQHF.

The chain's CDR3 is CASSLLAGGYEQYF. CDR3 in DNA: TGTGCCAGCAGCTTACTAGCGGGGGGCTACGAGCAGTACTTC. This chain joins TRBV11-2 and TRBJ2-7, with 11 positions matching TRBD2. The CDR3 sequence is 14 residues long. In germline, CDR1 is SGHAT, CDR2 FQNNGV. Germline trimming cut 2 bases from V and 3 bases from J; bases unmatched to any gene: 0.

The chain joins TRBV2 to TRBJ2-1, with no clear D. The germline V gene has CDR1 SNHLY and CDR2 FYNNEI. With 7 bases removed from V and 10 bases from J, the gap between germline ends came to 5 bases. This CDR3 has 9 residues. In DNA form, the CDR3 reads TGTGCCAGCAAGGCGGAGCAGTTCTTC. Its protein product is CASKAEQFF.

The gene calls are TRBV4-1 and TRBJ2-3; 14 nucleotides line up with TRBD2. Germline V lookup: CDR1 MGHRA, CDR2 YSYEKL. V shed 4 bases and J 5 bases; nucleotides not matched to a gene: 2. This CDR3 is built from 15 residues. CDR3 protein: CASSLGTSGGDTQYF. The CDR3 DNA is TGCGCCAGCAGCCTCGGGACTAGCGGGGGAGATACGCAGTATTTT.

The chain is built from TRBV28 and TRBJ2-7; 10 bases align to TRBD1. Trimming at V came to 3 bases and at J to 2 bases, leaving 7 bases not matched to a gene. This CDR3 is built from 16 residues. Looked up from germline, CDR1 is MDHEN and CDR2 is SYDVKM. The CDR3 reads CASSFRDRGQPYEQYF. Here the CDR3 DNA reads TGTGCCAGCAGTTTTCGGGACAGGGGCCAGCCCTACGAGCAGTACTTC.

The chain employs TRBV7-8 and TRBJ2-1, with 10 nucleotides matching TRBD2. Germline trimming cut 5 bases from V and 6 bases from J; bases unmatched to any gene: 7. Germline CDR1 is SGHVS and CDR2 is FQNEAQ. The CDR3 has 15 residues. The CDR3 spells CASSESGGGFNEQFF. The DNA for the CDR3 is TGTGCCAGCAGCGAAAGCGGGGGGGGGTTCAATGAGCAGTTCTTC.

The rearrangement links TRBV3-1 to TRBJ2-1; TRBD2 might be the D (5 bases). Trimming removed 7 bases at V and 3 bases at J, with 10 bases between. CDR1 is LGHDT, CDR2 YNNKEL, per germline (reference sequence). CDR3 length: 13 residues. CDR3 loop: CASNDGLYNEQFF. The CDR3 coding sequence is TGTGCCAGCAACGACGGACTCTACAATGAGCAGTTCTTC.

This rearrangement joins TRBV3-1 to TRBJ1-5; D is unresolved. V lost 0 bases to trimming and J lost 7 bases, with 7 bases between them. The CDR3 has 13 residues. Germline V gene lookup returns CDR1 LGHDT and CDR2 YNNKEL (reference sequence). The CDR3: CASSQDMEQPQHF. The CDR3, as DNA: TGTGCCAGCAGCCAAGATATGGAACAGCCCCAGCATTTT. The variable domain in full, with the rest retrieved from reference TRBV3-1 and TRBJ1-5, is DTAVSQTPKYLVTQMGNDKSIKCEQNLGHDTMYWYKQDSKKFLKIMFSYNNKELIINETVPNRFSPKSPDKAHLNLHINSLELGDSAVYFCASSQDMEQPQHFGDGTRLSIL.

The J gene is TRBJ2-7, the V gene TRBV12-3 or TRBV12-4; D assignment may be TRBD1 or TRBD2 (5 bases each). This CDR3 has 13 residues. Trimming took off 3 bases at V and 6 bases at J, with 12 bases between the two ends. In DNA, the CDR3 is TGTGCCAGCAGTTTGGGGGACCTAGGCGAGCAGTACTTC. Protein sequence: CASSLGDLGEQYF.

The chain couples TRBV29-1 to TRBJ1-1, with 9 positions matching TRBD1. This CDR3 comprises 18 residues. Germline V CDR1 and CDR2: SQVTM, ANQGSEA. V was pared by 2 bases and J by 5 bases, with 18 bases of the junction left unmatched. The DNA for the CDR3 is TGCAGCGTTGAATCATTAAACCGGGACAGGGATCCATATACTGAAGCTTTCTTT. Translating it yields CSVESLNRDRDPYTEAFF. Full variable domain (remainder filled in from reference TRBV29-1 and TRBJ1-1): SAVISQKPSRDICQRGTSLTIQCQVDSQVTMMFWYRQQPGQSLTLIATANQGSEATYESGFVIDKFPISRPNLTFSTLTVSNMSPEDSSIYLCSVESLNRDRDPYTEAFFGQGTRLTVV.